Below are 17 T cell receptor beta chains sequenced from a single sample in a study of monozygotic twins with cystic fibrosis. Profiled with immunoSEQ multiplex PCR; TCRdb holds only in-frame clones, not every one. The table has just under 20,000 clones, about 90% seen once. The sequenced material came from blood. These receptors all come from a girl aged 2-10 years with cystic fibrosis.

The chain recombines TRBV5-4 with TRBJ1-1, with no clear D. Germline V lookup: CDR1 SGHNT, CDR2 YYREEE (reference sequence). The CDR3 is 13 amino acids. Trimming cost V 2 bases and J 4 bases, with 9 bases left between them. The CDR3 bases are TGTGCCAGCAGCTTTCGGGGTGGCACTGAAGCTTTCTTT. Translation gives CASSFRGGTEAFF.

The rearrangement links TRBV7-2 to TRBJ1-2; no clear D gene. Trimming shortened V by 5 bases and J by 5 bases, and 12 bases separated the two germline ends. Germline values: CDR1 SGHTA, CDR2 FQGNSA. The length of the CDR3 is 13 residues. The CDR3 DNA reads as TGTGCCAGCAGCCGCCTGGTTGGATATGGCTACACCTTC. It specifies CASSRLVGYGYTF. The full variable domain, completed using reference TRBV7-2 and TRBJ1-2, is GAGVSQSPSNKVTEKGKDVELRCDPISGHTALYWYRQSLGQGLEFLIYFQGNSAPDKSGLPSDRFSAERTGGSVSTLTIQRTQQEDSAVYLCASSRLVGYGYTFGSGTRLTVV.

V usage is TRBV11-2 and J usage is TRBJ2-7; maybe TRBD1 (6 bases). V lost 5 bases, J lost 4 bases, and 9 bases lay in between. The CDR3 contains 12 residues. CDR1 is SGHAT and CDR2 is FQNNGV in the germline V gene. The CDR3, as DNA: TGTGCCAGCAGCCCACAGGGATACGAGCAGTACTTC. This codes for CASSPQGYEQYF.

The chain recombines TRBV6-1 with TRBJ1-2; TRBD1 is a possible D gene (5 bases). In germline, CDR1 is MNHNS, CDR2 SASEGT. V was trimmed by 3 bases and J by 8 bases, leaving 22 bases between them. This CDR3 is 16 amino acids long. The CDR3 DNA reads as TGTGCCAGCAGTGACCCATTTTTGCGAGGGGCGAAGGGCTACACCTTC. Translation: CASSDPFLRGAKGYTF.

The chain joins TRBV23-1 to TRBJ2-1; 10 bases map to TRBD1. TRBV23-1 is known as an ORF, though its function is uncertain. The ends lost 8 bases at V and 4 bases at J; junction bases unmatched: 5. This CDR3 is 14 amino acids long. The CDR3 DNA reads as TGCGCCAGCGGAGGGACAGGGGCTTACAATGAGCAGTTCTTC. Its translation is CASGGTGAYNEQFF.

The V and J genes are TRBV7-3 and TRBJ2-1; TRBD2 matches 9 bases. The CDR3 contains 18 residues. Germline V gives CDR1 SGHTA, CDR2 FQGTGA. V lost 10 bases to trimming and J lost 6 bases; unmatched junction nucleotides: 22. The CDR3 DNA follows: TGTGCCACTCCCGCCGGGACTAGCAGCCCTTCGAATCGCAATGAGCAGTTCTTC. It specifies CATPAGTSSPSNRNEQFF.

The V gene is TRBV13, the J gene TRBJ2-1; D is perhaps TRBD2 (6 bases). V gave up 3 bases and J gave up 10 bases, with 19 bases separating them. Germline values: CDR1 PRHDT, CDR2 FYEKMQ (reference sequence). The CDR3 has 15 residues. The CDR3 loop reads CASSFATTVGGEQFF. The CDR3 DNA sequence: TGTGCCAGCAGCTTCGCTACTACGGTGGGAGGCGAGCAGTTCTTC.

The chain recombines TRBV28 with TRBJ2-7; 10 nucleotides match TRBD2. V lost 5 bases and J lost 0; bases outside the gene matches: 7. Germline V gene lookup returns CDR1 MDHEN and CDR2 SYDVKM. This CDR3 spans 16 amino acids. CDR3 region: CASSTRSSGSSYEQYF. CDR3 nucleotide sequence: TGTGCCAGCAGTACAAGGTCTAGCGGGAGCTCCTACGAGCAGTACTTC.

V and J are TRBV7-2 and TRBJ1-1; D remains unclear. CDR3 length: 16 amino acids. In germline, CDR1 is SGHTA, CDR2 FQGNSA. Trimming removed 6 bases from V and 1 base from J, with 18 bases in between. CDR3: CASSSSGVFRNTEAFF. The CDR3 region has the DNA TGTGCCAGCAGTTCCAGCGGCGTATTCCGGAACACTGAAGCTTTCTTT.

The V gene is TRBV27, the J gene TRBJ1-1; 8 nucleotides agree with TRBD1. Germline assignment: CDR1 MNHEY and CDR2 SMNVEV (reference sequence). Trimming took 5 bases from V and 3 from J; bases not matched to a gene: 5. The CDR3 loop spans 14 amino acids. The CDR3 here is CASSATGGDTEAFF. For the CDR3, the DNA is TGTGCCAGCAGTGCAACAGGGGGGGACACTGAAGCTTTCTTT.

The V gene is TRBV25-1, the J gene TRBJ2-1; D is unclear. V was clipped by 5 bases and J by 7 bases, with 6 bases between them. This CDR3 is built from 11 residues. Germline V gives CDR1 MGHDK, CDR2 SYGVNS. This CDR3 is CASSYGNEQFF. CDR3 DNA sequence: TGTGCCAGCAGTTATGGAAATGAGCAGTTCTTC.

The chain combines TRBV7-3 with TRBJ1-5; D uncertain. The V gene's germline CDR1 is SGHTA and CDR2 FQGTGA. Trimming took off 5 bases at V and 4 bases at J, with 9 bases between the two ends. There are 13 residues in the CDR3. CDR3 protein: CASSLAPNQPQHF. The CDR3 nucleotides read TGTGCCAGCAGCCTCGCCCCGAATCAGCCCCAGCATTTT.

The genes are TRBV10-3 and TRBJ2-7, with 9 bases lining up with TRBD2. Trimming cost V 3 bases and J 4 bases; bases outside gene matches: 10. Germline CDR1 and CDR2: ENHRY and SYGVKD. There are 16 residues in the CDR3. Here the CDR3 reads CAISESAGGLSYEQYF. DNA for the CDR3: TGTGCCATCAGTGAATCGGCGGGAGGGCTCTCGTACGAGCAGTACTTC.

CDR3 region: CASSLSSWGANVLTF. As DNA, the CDR3 is TGTGCCAGCAGTCTAAGTTCGTGGGGGGCCAACGTCCTGACTTTC. J is TRBJ2-6 and V is TRBV27, with unresolved D. The CDR3 contains 15 residues. Germline values: CDR1 MNHEY, CDR2 SMNVEV (reference sequence). Trimming cost V 5 bases and J 4 bases, with 12 bases left between them.

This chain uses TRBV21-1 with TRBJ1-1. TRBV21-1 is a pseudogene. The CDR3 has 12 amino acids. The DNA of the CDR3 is TGTGCCAGCAGCAGCGGACGGCCTGAAGCTTTCTTT. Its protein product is CASSSGRPEAFF.

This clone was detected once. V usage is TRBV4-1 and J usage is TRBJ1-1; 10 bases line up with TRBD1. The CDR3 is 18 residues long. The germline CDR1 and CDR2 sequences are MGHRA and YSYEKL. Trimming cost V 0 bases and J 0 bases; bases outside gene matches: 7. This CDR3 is CASSQDRDRGHLNTEAFF. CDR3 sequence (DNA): TGCGCCAGCAGCCAAGATAGGGACAGGGGACATTTGAACACTGAAGCTTTCTTT.

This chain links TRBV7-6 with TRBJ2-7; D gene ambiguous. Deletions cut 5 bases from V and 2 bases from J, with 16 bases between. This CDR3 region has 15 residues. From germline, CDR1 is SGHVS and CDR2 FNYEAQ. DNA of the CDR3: TGTGCCAGCAGCCGTTTAGTGCGATCGACCTACGAGCAGTACTTC. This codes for CASSRLVRSTYEQYF.